This T cell receptor (beta chain) is drawn from a study of metastatic and nonmetastatic thyroid tumors (dated by TCRdb to 2018 to 2020). Regarding the study in general: Repertoires from peripheral blood and from tumor or nodule tissue samples of malignant and benign thyroid patients were compared. Overall study results and their limits: In both blood and tumor samples, TCR beta diversity was reported to be significantly higher in malignant tumors than in benign nodules.

The table lists this clone with many counts. Its antigen has not been determined. No base quality information exists; no much larger clone differs at one position. No patient had received any treatment before thyroid surgery. Using T-cell receptor beta sequencing, the researchers looked back retrospectively at clinical samples from patients, gathered between about 2011 and 2019. Library preparation was by PCR. Sequencing used an Illumina HiSeq 4000. High-throughput sequencing was used to profile the TCR beta-chain CDR3 region of every patient. Regarding the original processing steps: The researchers built a classifier to tell apart papillary thyroid cancer patients with distant metastasis, based on CDR3 differences among clinicopathological groups. Repertoire diversity was assessed with the Shannon index, and tumor-blood repertoire similarity with the Morisita-Horn index. TCRdb reprocessed the public reads (quality trimming at Q25 with fastp, clone calling with MiXCR) and kept in-frame beta chains. The V and J calls follow TCRdb's processing rather than the paper's. In this sample the table shows around 45,000 clones, less than 4.5% of which occur a single time. The ten largest clones add up to roughly a tenth of the sample.

The V and J ends are trimmed by 4 bases and 5 bases, leaving 12 bases between them. The CDR3 sequence holds 13 residues, the cysteine and phenylalanine included. Of the read, only the CDR3 DNA is kept; its 39 bases are in frame from base 1. The germline V gene gives CDR1 as SGHDN and CDR2 as FVKESK. Recombination joined TRBV14 with TRBJ2-7; the D gene assignment is ambiguous. The TCR was taken from a female donor with papillary thyroid cancer or a benign thyroid nodule (not recorded which). Some clones in this sample may be carry-over from other donors' samples. The sample comprised blood. The nucleotide sequence reads as follows: TGTGCCAGCAGCCCCCCTGCTCGGAACGAGCAGTACTTC. Its coded protein is CASSPPARNEQYF.